Below are 9 T cell receptor beta chains sequenced from a single sample in a study of technical replicates of blood from a few donors. Generated by immunoSEQ multiplex PCR, the TCRdb table keeps only in-frame clones and is missing some. Of approximately 15,000 clones in the sample, roughly 91% are singletons; the top ten hold approximately 12%. The sequenced material came from PBMCs. These receptors all stem from a human donor in good health.

The rearrangement joins TRBV5-1 to TRBJ1-1; TRBD1 is a possible D gene (5 bases). V lost 7 bases and J lost 1, with 14 bases in between. This CDR3 spans 14 amino acids. Looked up from germline, CDR1 is SGHRS and CDR2 is YFSETQ. Here the CDR3 reads CASGLADRNTEAFF. Written as DNA, the CDR3 is TGCGCCAGCGGGTTGGCTGACAGGAACACTGAAGCTTTCTTT.

This chain connects TRBV10-3 to TRBJ1-2; no reliable D call. The germline V and J ends were trimmed by 2 bases and 0 bases, with 7 bases remaining between them. Germline V lookup: CDR1 ENHRY, CDR2 SYGVKD. CDR3 length: 14 residues. CDR3 loop: CAISEGGANYGYTF. The CDR3 DNA sequence: TGTGCCATCAGTGAGGGTGGAGCTAACTATGGCTACACCTTC.

This clone has only one observation. The chain has TRBV6-5 and TRBJ2-1; 8 positions agree with TRBD2. There are 14 residues in the CDR3. CDR1 is MNHEY and CDR2 is SVGAGI in the germline V gene. The ends lost 6 bases at V and 12 bases at J; junction bases unmatched: 13. CDR3 region: CASSGSSGSGGQFF. CDR3 sequence (DNA): TGTGCCAGCAGCGGATCGAGCGGGAGTGGGGGGCAGTTCTTC.

The V call is TRBV19, the J call TRBJ1-5; D gene unclear. The length of the CDR3 is 14 residues. V lost 4 bases, J lost 2 bases, and 9 bases lay in between. Germline values: CDR1 LNHDA, CDR2 SQIVND (reference sequence). The CDR3 sequence is CASSTRSRNQPQHF. CDR3 nucleotides: TGTGCCAGTAGTACGAGGAGCCGCAATCAGCCCCAGCATTTT.

The V call is TRBV7-8, the J call TRBJ1-2; D gene ambiguous. V lost 6 bases, J lost 0 bases, and 11 bases lay in between. The V gene's germline CDR1 is SGHVS and CDR2 FQNEAQ. The CDR3 consists of 14 residues. CDR3 loop: CASRGQEANYGYTF. The CDR3 DNA sequence: TGTGCCAGCAGAGGTCAGGAGGCTAACTATGGCTACACCTTC.

V gene TRBV30 combines with J gene TRBJ2-7, with TRBD2 as a possible D gene (5 bases). This CDR3 has 15 amino acids. V lost 3 bases to trimming and J lost 3 bases, with 18 bases between them. The germline V gene encodes CDR1 GTSNPN and CDR2 SVGIG (reference sequence). The CDR3 DNA reads TGTGCCTGGAGGGGATCCACCGGACTGATCTACGAGCAGTACTTC. Its protein is CAWRGSTGLIYEQYF. Complete variable domain (other parts from reference TRBV30 and TRBJ2-7): SQTIHQWPATLVQPVGSPLSLECTVEGTSNPNLYWYRQAAGRGLQLLFYSVGIGQISSEVPQNLSASRPQDRQFILSSKKLLLSDSGFYLCAWRGSTGLIYEQYFGPGTRLTVT.

As DNA, the CDR3 is TGTGCCGGCACGGGACAGAGCTCCTACAATGAGCAGTTCTTC. It yields the protein CAGTGQSSYNEQFF. The chain is built from TRBV19 and TRBJ2-1, with 7 bases fitting TRBD1. Germline V CDR1 and CDR2: LNHDA, SQIVND (reference sequence). Trimming at V came to 11 bases and at J to 0 bases, leaving 7 bases not matched to a gene. This CDR3 is built from 14 residues. The full variable domain, with the rest looked up from reference TRBV19 and TRBJ2-1, is DGGITQSPKYLFRKEGQNVTLSCEQNLNHDAMYWYRQDPGQGLRLIYYSQIVNDFQKGDIAEGYSVSREKKESFPLTVTSAQKNPTAFYLCAGTGQSSYNEQFFGPGTRLTVL.

V usage is TRBV10-3 and J usage is TRBJ2-7, with a possible D match to TRBD2 (5 bases). Trimming cost V 11 bases and J 0 bases, with 11 bases left between them. Germline loops: CDR1 ENHRY, CDR2 SYGVKD. CDR3 length: 12 amino acids. CDR3 DNA sequence: TGTGCCTACGGACGGGACTCCTACGAGCAGTACTTC. Encoded protein: CAYGRDSYEQYF.

V usage is TRBV11-1 and J usage is TRBJ2-1, with TRBD2 identical over 11 bases. This CDR3 is 18 amino acids long. The V gene end was trimmed by 5 bases and the J gene end by 6 bases; junction bases not matched to a gene: 15. Germline CDR1 reads SGHAT; CDR2 reads FQDESV (reference sequence). CDR3 bases: TGTGCCAGCAGCCTAGGATCCTCCCCTAGCGGGAGGTCCAATGAGCAGTTCTTC. Encoded protein: CASSLGSSPSGRSNEQFF.